The present T cell receptor (beta chain) was sequenced within a study of blood T cells in healthy people across ages. The table lists this clonotype with a few counts. What it binds is unknown. The CDR3 consists of 14 residues. CDR1 and CDR2 (germline): LGHNA, YSLEER. Between the trimmed V and J ends, which lost 4 bases and 10 bases, there was a span of 17 bases. Using a J-beta primer mix together with a sample-barcoded 5' primer, a second PCR was run for roughly 6 to 12 cycles. TCRdb fed the 5' RACE reads into MiXCR, producing one record per CDR3 protein. This table has 450,000 to 700,000 distinct CDR3 sequences, 27% appearing once. Study conclusions and caveats: Age showed a roughly linear inverse relationship with TCR beta diversity per million T cells.

The clonotype comes from a woman aged 70-85 years in good health. The chain recombines TRBV4-3 with TRBJ2-1, with TRBD1 as a possible D gene (6 bases). The sequenced sample consisted of blood. The CDR3 loop is CASSRGTGKNEQFF. The CDR3 coding sequence is TGCGCCAGCAGCCGAGGTACAGGGAAAAACGAGCAGTTCTTC.